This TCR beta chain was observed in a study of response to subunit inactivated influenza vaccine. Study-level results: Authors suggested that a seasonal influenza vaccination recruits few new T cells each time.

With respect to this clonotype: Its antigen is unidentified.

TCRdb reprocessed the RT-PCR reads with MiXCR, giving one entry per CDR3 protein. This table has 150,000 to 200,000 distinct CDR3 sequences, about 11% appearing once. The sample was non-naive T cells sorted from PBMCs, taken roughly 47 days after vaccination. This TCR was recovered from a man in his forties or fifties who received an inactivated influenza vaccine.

The CDR3 DNA sequence: TGCAGTGCTCAAAGCGGAGTTGGCTACACCTTC. Amino acids: CSAQSGVGYTF. J is TRBJ1-2 and V is TRBV20-1, with no clear D. The CDR3 spans 11 residues. From germline, CDR1 is DFQATT and CDR2 SNEGSKA (reference sequence). The V gene lost 5 bases and the J gene lost 7 bases, with 11 bases spanning the gap.